These T cell receptor beta chains were read from a single sample in a study of blood T cells in healthy people across ages. TCRdb reprocessed the 5' RACE reads with MiXCR, giving one entry per CDR3 protein. This table holds almost 800,000 distinct CDR3 sequences, more than 45% found once. The specimen sequenced was blood. Receptors originate from a man aged 25-45 years in good health. Each CDR3 is given with its conserved first and last residue. The order of the fields is CDR3 length, V gene, J gene, CDR3 protein.

length: 16
V: TRBV28
J: TRBJ2-1
CDR3: CASSHTIADRNNEQFF

length: 15
V: TRBV12-3/TRBV12-4
J: TRBJ2-3
CDR3: CASTRAGEYADTQYF

length: 15
V: TRBV28
J: TRBJ2-7
CDR3: CASSLLGQGISEQYF

length: 16
V: TRBV12-3/TRBV12-4
J: .
CDR3: CASSFKFNSGPNEQYF

length: 15
V: TRBV4-2
J: TRBJ1-2
CDR3: CASSQDGATVDGYTF

length: 14
V: TRBV20-1
J: TRBJ2-7
CDR3: CSAEAGGTDYEQYF

length: 11
V: TRBV28
J: TRBJ2-7
CDR3: CASRDLDEQYF

length: 15
V: TRBV6-5
J: TRBJ1-4
CDR3: CASSALTAGDEKLFF

length: 13
V: TRBV30
J: TRBJ1-4
CDR3: CAWSVRGNEKLFF

length: 18
V: TRBV20-1
J: TRBJ2-3
CDR3: CSASERSGQSGGADTQYF

length: 15
V: TRBV27
J: TRBJ2-5
CDR3: CASQPALGQEETQYF

length: 14
V: TRBV7-9
J: TRBJ2-5
CDR3: CAGTRDRVGETQYF

length: 14
V: TRBV5-5
J: TRBJ1-2
CDR3: CASSLEEGPYGYTF

length: 15
V: TRBV5-6
J: TRBJ2-1
CDR3: CASRLAGGYVGEQFF

length: 16
V: TRBV4-3
J: TRBJ2-1
CDR3: CASSQDWASGLNEQFF

length: 14
V: TRBV28
J: TRBJ1-2
CDR3: CASSRKGLPLGYTF

length: 12
V: TRBV6-5
J: TRBJ1-2
CDR3: CASGQGHYGYTF

length: 18
V: TRBV3-1
J: .
CDR3: CASSPVGKTPRGQETQYF

length: 15
V: TRBV16
J: TRBJ1-4
CDR3: CASSLGPAANEKLFF

length: 15
V: TRBV5-1
J: TRBJ1-4
CDR3: CASSDATGSNEKLFF

length: 15
V: TRBV25-1
J: TRBJ2-1
CDR3: CASSARPGHNNEQFF

length: 15
V: TRBV12-3/TRBV12-4
J: TRBJ2-3
CDR3: CASSFVAGGQDTQYF

length: 13
V: TRBV29-1
J: TRBJ2-3
CDR3: CSVAQGGTDTQYF

length: 14
V: TRBV11-1
J: .
CDR3: CASSVESVYNEQYF

length: 15
V: TRBV20-1
J: TRBJ1-2
CDR3: CSARPQNRGEDGYTF

length: 12
V: TRBV29-1
J: .
CDR3: CSVGLTGYEQYF

length: 13
V: TRBV27
J: .
CDR3: CATAPGQGYEQYF

length: 13
V: TRBV20-1
J: TRBJ1-1
CDR3: CSASQAGGRLTFF

length: 15
V: TRBV7-2
J: TRBJ2-7
CDR3: CASSMTGHWSYEQYF

length: 17
V: TRBV5-1
J: .
CDR3: CASSLGTAQGGTYEQYF

length: 13
V: TRBV29-1
J: TRBJ2-7
CDR3: CSVGLAVSYEQYF

length: 10
V: TRBV11-2
J: TRBJ2-5
CDR3: CTSSSGTQYF

length: 13
V: TRBV4-1
J: TRBJ1-2
CDR3: CASSQTGEHGYTF

length: 16
V: TRBV20-1
J: TRBJ2-3
CDR3: CSALKTGRTLTDTQYF

length: 15
V: TRBV5-1
J: TRBJ2-3
CDR3: CASSDSGVDTDTQYF

length: 15
V: TRBV7-2
J: TRBJ2-5
CDR3: CASSLRGTTQETQYF

length: 16
V: TRBV4-3
J: TRBJ2-3
CDR3: CASSQVANGDTDTQYF

length: 15
V: TRBV7-2
J: TRBJ2-5
CDR3: CASRKPGLAGNEQYF

length: 13
V: TRBV19
J: TRBJ2-1
CDR3: CASRTPGVREQFF

length: 15
V: TRBV20-1
J: TRBJ2-1
CDR3: CSAAPPGLAGEEQFF

length: 17
V: TRBV6-4
J: TRBJ1-6
CDR3: CASSDGFAPCTGNPLYF

length: 16
V: TRBV4-3
J: TRBJ2-7
CDR3: CASSQDERGSSYEQYF

length: 13
V: TRBV20-1
J: TRBJ2-7
CDR3: CSARVAGVYEQYF

length: 13
V: TRBV27
J: TRBJ2-7
CDR3: CARARGTGYEQYF

length: 15
V: TRBV6-5
J: TRBJ1-6
CDR3: CASTRLTGNNSPLHF

length: 14
V: TRBV11-1
J: TRBJ1-1
CDR3: CASSLGSGWGEAFF

length: 16
V: TRBV6-5
J: TRBJ2-6
CDR3: CASSYEQGPWANVLTF

length: 12
V: TRBV6-2/TRBV6-3
J: TRBJ2-5
CDR3: CATGGRQETQYF

length: 16
V: TRBV7-9
J: TRBJ2-6
CDR3: CASSPSGDPGANVLTF

length: 14
V: TRBV20-1
J: TRBJ1-2
CDR3: CSARIAQSNYGYTF

length: 15
V: TRBV28
J: TRBJ1-2
CDR3: CASSSIQGLDYGYTF

length: 14
V: TRBV4-2
J: .
CDR3: CASSQGGGIYEQYF

length: 15
V: TRBV25-1
J: TRBJ1-4
CDR3: CASSEYRGGGEKLFF

length: 14
V: TRBV28
J: TRBJ2-5
CDR3: CASSLEKPQETQYF

length: 15
V: TRBV4-1
J: .
CDR3: CASGQLPGQGYEQYF

length: 13
V: TRBV20-1
J: TRBJ2-7
CDR3: CSARPRTDYEQYF

length: 13
V: TRBV20-1
J: TRBJ2-5
CDR3: CSARLAEKETQYF

length: 16
V: TRBV6-1
J: .
CDR3: CASSEGPGATIYEQYF

length: 13
V: TRBV2
J: TRBJ1-2
CDR3: CASRNFAGSGYTF